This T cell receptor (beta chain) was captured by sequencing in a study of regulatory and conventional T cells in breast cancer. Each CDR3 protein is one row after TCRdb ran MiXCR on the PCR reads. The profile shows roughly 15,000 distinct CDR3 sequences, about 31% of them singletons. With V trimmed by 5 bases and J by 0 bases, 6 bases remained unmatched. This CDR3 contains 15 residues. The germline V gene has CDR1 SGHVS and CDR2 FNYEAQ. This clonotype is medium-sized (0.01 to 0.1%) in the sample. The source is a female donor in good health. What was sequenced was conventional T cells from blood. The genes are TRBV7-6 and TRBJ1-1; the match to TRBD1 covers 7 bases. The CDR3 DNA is TGTGCCAGCAGCCCAGAGACAGGGCTGAACACTGAAGCTTTCTTT. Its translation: CASSPETGLNTEAFF.